This T cell receptor (beta chain) was captured by sequencing in a study of blood T cell repertoires in COVID-19. Study background: Material from acute and convalescent COVID-19 was sourced from the United States, Italy and Spain. PBMCs, B-cell-depleted T cells, or T cells were the source of the cDNA or gDNA that made up the material.

In the source study's methods: Using reference gene primer amplification, nucleated cell counts were estimated. Profiled with immunoSEQ multiplex PCR; TCRdb holds only in-frame clones, not every one. V, J and clone size are taken as reported in that table, and D and trimming were inferred from the DNA itself. The table records roughly 180,000 clones, approximately 85% of them present only once. Seattle researchers signed up patients amid active infection and tracked them longitudinally. The CDR3 length is 13 residues. CDR1 MNHEY and CDR2 SVGAGI come from the germline V gene. The V end was cut by 6 bases, the J end by 0 bases, with 8 bases between.

The specimen was peripheral blood. The sequence was obtained from a woman aged 55-69 years with COVID-19, enrolled during active disease. The rearrangement links TRBV6-5 to TRBJ2-5, with D maybe TRBD1 (5 bases). CDR3 DNA sequence: TGTGCCAGCAGCCCAGGGTACCAAGAGACCCAGTACTTC. Amino acids: CASSPGYQETQYF.